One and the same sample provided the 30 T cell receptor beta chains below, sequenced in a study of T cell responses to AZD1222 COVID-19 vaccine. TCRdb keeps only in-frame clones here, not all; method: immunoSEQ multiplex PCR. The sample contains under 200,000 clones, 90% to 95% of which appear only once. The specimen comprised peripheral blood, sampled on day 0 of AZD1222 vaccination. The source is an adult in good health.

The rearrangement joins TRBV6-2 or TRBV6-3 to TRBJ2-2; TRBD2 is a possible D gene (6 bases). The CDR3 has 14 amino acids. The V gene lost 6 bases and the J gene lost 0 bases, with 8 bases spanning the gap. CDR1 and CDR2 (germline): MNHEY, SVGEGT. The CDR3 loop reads CASSRDSNTGELFF. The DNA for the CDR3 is TGTGCCAGCAGCAGGGACTCGAACACCGGGGAGCTGTTTTTT.

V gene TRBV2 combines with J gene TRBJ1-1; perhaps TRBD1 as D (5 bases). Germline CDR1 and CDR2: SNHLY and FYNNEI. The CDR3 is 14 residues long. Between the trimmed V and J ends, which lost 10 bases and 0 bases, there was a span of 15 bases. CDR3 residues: CATKPPGLNTEAFF. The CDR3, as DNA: TGTGCCACCAAACCGCCGGGACTGAACACTGAAGCTTTCTTT. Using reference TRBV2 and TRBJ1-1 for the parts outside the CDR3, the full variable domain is EPEVTQTPSHQVTQMGQEVILRCVPISNHLYFYWYRQILGQKVEFLVSFYNNEISEKSEIFDDQFSVERPDGSNFTLKIRSTKLEDSAMYFCATKPPGLNTEAFFGQGTRLTVV.

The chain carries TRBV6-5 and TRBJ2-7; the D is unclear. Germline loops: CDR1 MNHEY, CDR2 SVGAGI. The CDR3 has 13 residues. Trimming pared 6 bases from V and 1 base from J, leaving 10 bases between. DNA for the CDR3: TGTGCCAGCAGAATTGCCCCGTCCTACGAGCAGTACTTC. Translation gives CASRIAPSYEQYF.

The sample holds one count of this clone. The CDR3 is CARRRDPGHSNSPLHF. Here the CDR3 DNA reads TGTGCCAGGAGAAGGGACCCGGGACACTCCAATTCACCCCTCCACTTT. The chain joins TRBV21-1 to TRBJ1-6; the D call TRBD1 from the table was never checked on the DNA. TRBV21-1 is a pseudogene. This CDR3 has 16 amino acids.

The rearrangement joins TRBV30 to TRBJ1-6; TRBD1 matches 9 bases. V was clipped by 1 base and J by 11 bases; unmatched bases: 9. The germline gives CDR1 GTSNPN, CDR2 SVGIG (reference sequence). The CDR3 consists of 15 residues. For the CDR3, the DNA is TGTGCCTGGAGTGGCGGGGGACAGGGAGGTACACCCCTCCACTTT. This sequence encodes CAWSGGGQGGTPLHF. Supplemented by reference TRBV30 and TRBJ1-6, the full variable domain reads SQTIHQWPATLVQPVGSPLSLECTVEGTSNPNLYWYRQAAGRGLQLLFYSVGIGQISSEVPQNLSASRPQDRQFILSSKKLLLSDSGFYLCAWSGGGQGGTPLHFGNGTRLTVT.

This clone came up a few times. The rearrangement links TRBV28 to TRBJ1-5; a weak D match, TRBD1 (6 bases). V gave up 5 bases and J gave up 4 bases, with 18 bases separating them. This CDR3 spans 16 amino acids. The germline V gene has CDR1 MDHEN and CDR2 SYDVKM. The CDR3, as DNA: TGTGCCAGCAGTCGACCAGGGGATGTTGCAAATCAGCCCCAGCATTTT. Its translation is CASSRPGDVANQPQHF.

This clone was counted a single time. CDR3 nucleotides: TGTGCCTGGAAATCCGGGACGGCGAATAGCAATCAGCCCCAGCATTTT. Protein sequence: CAWKSGTANSNQPQHF. This chain joins TRBV30 and TRBJ1-5; D may be TRBD1 (5 bases). The CDR3 is 16 amino acids. V was pared by 4 bases and J by 0 bases, with 16 bases between. From germline, CDR1 is GTSNPN and CDR2 SVGIG (reference sequence).

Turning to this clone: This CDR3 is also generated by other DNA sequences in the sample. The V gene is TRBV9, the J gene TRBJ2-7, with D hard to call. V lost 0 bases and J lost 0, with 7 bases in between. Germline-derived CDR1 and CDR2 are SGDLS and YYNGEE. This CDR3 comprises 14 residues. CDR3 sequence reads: CASSVAASSYEQYF. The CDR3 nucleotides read TGTGCCAGCAGCGTAGCAGCCAGCTCCTACGAGCAGTACTTC.

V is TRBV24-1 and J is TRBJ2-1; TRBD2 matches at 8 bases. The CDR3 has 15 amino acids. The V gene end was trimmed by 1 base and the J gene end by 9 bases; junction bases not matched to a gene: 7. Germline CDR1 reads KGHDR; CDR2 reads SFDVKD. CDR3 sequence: CATSDLRGGTPEQFF. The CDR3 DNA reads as TGTGCCACCAGTGATTTACGGGGGGGTACTCCTGAGCAGTTCTTC.

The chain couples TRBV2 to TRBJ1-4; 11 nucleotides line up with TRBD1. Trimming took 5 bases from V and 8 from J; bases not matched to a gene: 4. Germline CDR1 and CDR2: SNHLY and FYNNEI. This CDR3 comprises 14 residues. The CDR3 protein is CASSLDRGREKLFF. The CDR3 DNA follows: TGTGCCAGCAGTCTGGACAGGGGGCGAGAAAAACTGTTTTTT.

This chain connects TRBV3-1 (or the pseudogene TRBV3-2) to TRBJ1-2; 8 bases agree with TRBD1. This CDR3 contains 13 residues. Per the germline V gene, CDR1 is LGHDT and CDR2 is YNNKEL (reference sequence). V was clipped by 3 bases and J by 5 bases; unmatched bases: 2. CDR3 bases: TGTGCCAGCAGCCAGACAGGGGCTTATGGCTACACCTTC. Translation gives CASSQTGAYGYTF.

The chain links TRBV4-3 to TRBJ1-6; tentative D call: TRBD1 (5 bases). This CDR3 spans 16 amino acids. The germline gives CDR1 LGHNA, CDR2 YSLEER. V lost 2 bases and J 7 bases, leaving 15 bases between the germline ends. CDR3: CASSQQKPGRNSPLHF. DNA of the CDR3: TGCGCCAGCAGCCAACAAAAACCGGGACGGAATTCACCCCTCCACTTT.

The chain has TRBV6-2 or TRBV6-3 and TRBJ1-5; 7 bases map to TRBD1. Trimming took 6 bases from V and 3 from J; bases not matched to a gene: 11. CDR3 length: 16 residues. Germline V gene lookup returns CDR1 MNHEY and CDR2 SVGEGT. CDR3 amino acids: CASSPDRVGVNQPQHF. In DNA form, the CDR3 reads TGTGCCAGCAGCCCTGACAGGGTGGGGGTCAATCAGCCCCAGCATTTT.

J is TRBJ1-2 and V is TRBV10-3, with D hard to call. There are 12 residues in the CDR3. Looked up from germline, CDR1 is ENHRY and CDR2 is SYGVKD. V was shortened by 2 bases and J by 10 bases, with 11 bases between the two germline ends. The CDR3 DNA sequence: TGTGCCATCAGTGAGGAAAGCATTCCCTACACCTTC. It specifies CAISEESIPYTF.

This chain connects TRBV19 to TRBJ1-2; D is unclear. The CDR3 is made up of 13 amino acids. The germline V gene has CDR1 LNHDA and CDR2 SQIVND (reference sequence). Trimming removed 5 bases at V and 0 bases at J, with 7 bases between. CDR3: CASSQLTNYGYTF. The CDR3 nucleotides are TGTGCCAGTAGTCAGTTGACTAACTATGGCTACACCTTC.

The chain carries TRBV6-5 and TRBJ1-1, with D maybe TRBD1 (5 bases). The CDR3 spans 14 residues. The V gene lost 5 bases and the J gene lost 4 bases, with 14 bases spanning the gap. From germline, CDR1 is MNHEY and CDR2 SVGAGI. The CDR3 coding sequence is TGTGCCAGCAGTATTTCCGGGACGGGCACTGAAGCTTTCTTT. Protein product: CASSISGTGTEAFF.

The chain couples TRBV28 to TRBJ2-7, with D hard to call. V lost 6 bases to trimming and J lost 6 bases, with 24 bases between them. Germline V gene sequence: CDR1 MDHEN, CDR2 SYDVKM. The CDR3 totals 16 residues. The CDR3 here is CASSSSSGPPRGEQYF. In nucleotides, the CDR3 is TGTGCCAGCAGCTCAAGTTCTGGGCCTCCGAGAGGCGAGCAGTACTTC. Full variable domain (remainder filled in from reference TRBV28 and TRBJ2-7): DVKVTQSSRYLVKRTGEKVFLECVQDMDHENMFWYRQDPGLGLRLIYFSYDVKMKEKGDIPEGYSVSREKKERFSLILESASTNQTSMYLCASSSSSGPPRGEQYFGPGTRLTVT.

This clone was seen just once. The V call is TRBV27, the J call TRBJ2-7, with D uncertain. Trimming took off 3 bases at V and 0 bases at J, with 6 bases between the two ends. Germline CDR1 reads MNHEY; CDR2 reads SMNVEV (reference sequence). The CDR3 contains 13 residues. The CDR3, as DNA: TGTGCCAGCAGTTTCGGCCACTCCTACGAGCAGTACTTC. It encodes CASSFGHSYEQYF.

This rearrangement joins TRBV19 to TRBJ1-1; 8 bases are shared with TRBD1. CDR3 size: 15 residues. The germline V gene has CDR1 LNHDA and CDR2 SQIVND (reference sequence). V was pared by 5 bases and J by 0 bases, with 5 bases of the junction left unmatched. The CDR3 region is CASSRAGGLNTEAFF. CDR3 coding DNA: TGTGCCAGTAGTCGTGCAGGGGGCTTGAACACTGAAGCTTTCTTT.

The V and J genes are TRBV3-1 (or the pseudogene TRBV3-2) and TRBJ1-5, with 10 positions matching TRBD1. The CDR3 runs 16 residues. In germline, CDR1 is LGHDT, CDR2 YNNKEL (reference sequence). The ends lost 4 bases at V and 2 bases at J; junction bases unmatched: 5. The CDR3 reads CASSPGQGFRNQPQHF. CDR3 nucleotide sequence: TGTGCCAGCAGCCCGGGACAGGGGTTTCGCAATCAGCCCCAGCATTTT.

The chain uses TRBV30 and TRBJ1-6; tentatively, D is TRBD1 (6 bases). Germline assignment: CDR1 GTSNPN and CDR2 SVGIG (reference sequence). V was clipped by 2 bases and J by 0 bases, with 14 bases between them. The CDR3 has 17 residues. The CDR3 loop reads CAWSPVQGGSYNSPLHF. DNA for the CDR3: TGTGCCTGGAGTCCCGTACAGGGCGGCTCCTATAATTCACCCCTCCACTTT.

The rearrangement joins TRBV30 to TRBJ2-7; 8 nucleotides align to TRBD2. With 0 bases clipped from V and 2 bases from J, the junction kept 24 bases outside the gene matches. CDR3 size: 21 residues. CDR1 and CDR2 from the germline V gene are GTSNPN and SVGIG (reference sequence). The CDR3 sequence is CAWSVFPAGGRSLSWTYEQYF. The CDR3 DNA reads TGTGCCTGGAGTGTATTTCCTGCGGGGGGACGGAGCCTAAGTTGGACCTACGAGCAGTACTTC. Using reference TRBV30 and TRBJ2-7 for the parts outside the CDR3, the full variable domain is SQTIHQWPATLVQPVGSPLSLECTVEGTSNPNLYWYRQAAGRGLQLLFYSVGIGQISSEVPQNLSASRPQDRQFILSSKKLLLSDSGFYLCAWSVFPAGGRSLSWTYEQYFGPGTRLTVT.

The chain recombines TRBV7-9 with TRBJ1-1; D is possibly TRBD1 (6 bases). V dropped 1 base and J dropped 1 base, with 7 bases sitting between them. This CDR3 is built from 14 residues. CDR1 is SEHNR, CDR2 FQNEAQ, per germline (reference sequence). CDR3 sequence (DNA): TGTGCCAGCAGCTTAGGACAGGCGAACACTGAAGCTTTCTTT. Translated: CASSLGQANTEAFF.

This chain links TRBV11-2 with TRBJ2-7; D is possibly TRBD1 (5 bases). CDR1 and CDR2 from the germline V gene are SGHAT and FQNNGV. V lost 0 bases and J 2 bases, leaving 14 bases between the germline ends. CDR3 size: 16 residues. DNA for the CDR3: TGTGCCAGCAGCTTAGATCCGCGACAGCCAACCTACGAGCAGTACTTC. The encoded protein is CASSLDPRQPTYEQYF.

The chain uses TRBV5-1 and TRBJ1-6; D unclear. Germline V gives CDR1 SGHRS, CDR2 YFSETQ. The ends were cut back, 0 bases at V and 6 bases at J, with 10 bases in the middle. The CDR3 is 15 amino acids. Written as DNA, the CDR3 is TGCGCCAGCAGCTTGGATTGGGTTGGTAATTCACCCCTCCACTTT. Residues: CASSLDWVGNSPLHF. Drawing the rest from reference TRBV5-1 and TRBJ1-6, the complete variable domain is KAGVTQTPRYLIKTRGQQVTLSCSPISGHRSVSWYQQTPGQGLQFLFEYFSETQRNKGNFPGRFSGRQFSNSRSEMNVSTLELGDSALYLCASSLDWVGNSPLHFGNGTRLTVT.

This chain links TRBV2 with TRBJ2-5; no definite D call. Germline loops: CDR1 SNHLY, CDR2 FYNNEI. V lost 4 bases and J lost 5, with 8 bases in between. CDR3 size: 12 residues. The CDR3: CASSAEAETQYF. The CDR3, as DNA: TGTGCCAGCAGTGCGGAAGCGGAGACCCAGTACTTC. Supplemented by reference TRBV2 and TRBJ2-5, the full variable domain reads EPEVTQTPSHQVTQMGQEVILRCVPISNHLYFYWYRQILGQKVEFLVSFYNNEISEKSEIFDDQFSVERPDGSNFTLKIRSTKLEDSAMYFCASSAEAETQYFGPGTRLLVL.

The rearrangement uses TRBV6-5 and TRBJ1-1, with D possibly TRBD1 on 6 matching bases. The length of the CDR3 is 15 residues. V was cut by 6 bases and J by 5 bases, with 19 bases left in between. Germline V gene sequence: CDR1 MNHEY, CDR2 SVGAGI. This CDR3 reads CASSRQVSSGTEAFF. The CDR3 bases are TGTGCCAGCAGCCGACAGGTATCATCGGGGACTGAAGCTTTCTTT.

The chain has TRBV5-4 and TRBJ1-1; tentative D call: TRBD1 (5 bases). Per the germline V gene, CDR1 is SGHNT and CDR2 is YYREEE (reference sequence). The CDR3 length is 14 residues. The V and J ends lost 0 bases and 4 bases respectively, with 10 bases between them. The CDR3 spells CASSLDGGSTEAFF. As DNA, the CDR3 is TGTGCCAGCAGCTTGGATGGGGGGAGCACTGAAGCTTTCTTT.

The CDR3 is CASSTIPGTSLYEQYF. The CDR3 bases are TGTGCCAGCAGTACGATTCCCGGGACTAGCCTTTACGAGCAGTACTTC. The V and J genes are TRBV28 and TRBJ2-7, with TRBD2 matching over 9 bases. The junction had 12 bases not matched to a gene; V was cut back by 5 bases and J by 4 bases. Germline CDR1 is MDHEN and CDR2 is SYDVKM. The CDR3 consists of 16 residues.

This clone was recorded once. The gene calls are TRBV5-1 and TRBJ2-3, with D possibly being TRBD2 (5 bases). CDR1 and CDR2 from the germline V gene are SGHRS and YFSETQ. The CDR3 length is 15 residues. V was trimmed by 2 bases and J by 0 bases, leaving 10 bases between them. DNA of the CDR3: TGCGCCAGCAGCTTAACGGCGGGTAGCACAGATACGCAGTATTTT. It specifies CASSLTAGSTDTQYF.